Presented here are 20 T cell receptor beta chains from one specimen sequenced in a study of OX40 agonist ivuxolimab in advanced cancers. Here immunoSEQ multiplex PCR was the method, and the copy in TCRdb shows in-frame clones only, minus some. The data show fewer than 90,000 clones, roughly nine tenths seen once. The sample was CD4+ or CD8+ T cells sorted from blood, taken in a trial of the OX40 agonist ivuxolimab. All receptors come from an adult with an advanced solid tumor such as melanoma, head and neck, liver or kidney cancer.

This clone has just a few counts. This sequence joins TRBV11-2 and TRBJ1-1; D not resolved. Germline-derived CDR1 and CDR2 are SGHAT and FQNNGV. V was trimmed by 3 bases and J by 10 bases, leaving 12 bases between them. CDR3 length: 12 amino acids. CDR3 sequence: CASSFGERRAFF. CDR3 DNA: TGTGCCAGCAGCTTCGGAGAACGAAGAGCTTTCTTT.

The chain carries TRBV2 and TRBJ1-5; no clear D. CDR1 and CDR2 from the germline V gene are SNHLY and FYNNEI. There are 13 residues in the CDR3. The ends were cut back, 2 bases at V and 6 bases at J, with 8 bases in the middle. The CDR3 spells CASSEYLSQPQHF. CDR3 DNA: TGTGCCAGCAGTGAATATTTAAGTCAGCCCCAGCATTTT. Using reference TRBV2 and TRBJ1-5 for the parts outside the CDR3, the full variable domain is EPEVTQTPSHQVTQMGQEVILRCVPISNHLYFYWYRQILGQKVEFLVSFYNNEISEKSEIFDDQFSVERPDGSNFTLKIRSTKLEDSAMYFCASSEYLSQPQHFGDGTRLSIL.

The V call is TRBV15, the J call TRBJ2-5; 15 positions match TRBD2. The V gene's germline CDR1 is LNHNV and CDR2 YYDKDF (reference sequence). CDR3 length equals 19 residues. The J segment lost 1 base and the V segment lost 0 bases, leaving 6 bases of the junction unmatched. The CDR3 sequence: CATSRDKGLAGGFQETQYF. CDR3 in DNA: TGTGCCACCAGCAGAGATAAGGGACTAGCGGGGGGCTTCCAAGAGACCCAGTACTTC. Full variable domain (rest looked up from reference TRBV15 and TRBJ2-5): DAMVIQNPRYQVTQFGKPVTLSCSQTLNHNVMYWYQQKSSQAPKLLFHYYDKDFNNEADTPDNFQSRRPNTSFCFLDIRSPGLGDTAMYLCATSRDKGLAGGFQETQYFGPGTRLLVL.

This chain uses TRBV4-2 with TRBJ2-7; 9 bases are shared with TRBD2. The CDR3 is made up of 17 amino acids. V trimming: 0 bases; J trimming: 1 base; junction bases outside the gene matches: 7. Germline lookup yields CDR1 LGHNA and CDR2 YNFKEQ. CDR3 in amino acids: CASSQDQRGALSYEQYF. The CDR3, as DNA: TGTGCCAGCAGCCAAGACCAGCGGGGGGCCCTTTCCTACGAGCAGTACTTC.

The V and J genes are TRBV21-1 and TRBJ1-5. TRBV21-1 is a pseudogene locus. The CDR3 is 16 amino acids. The DNA for the CDR3 is TGTGCCAGCAGGGGGACACGGGAGGGGGTTCATCAGCCCCAGCATTTT. Its protein is CASRGTREGVHQPQHF.

In DNA form, the CDR3 reads TGTGCCAGCACCTCGCGAAGGGGGCTGAACACTGAAGCTTTCTTT. Translating it yields CASTSRRGLNTEAFF. The V and J genes are TRBV5-6 and TRBJ1-1, with TRBD1 matching over 7 bases. CDR1 is SGHDT, CDR2 YYEEEE, per germline. This CDR3 comprises 15 residues. With V trimmed by 6 bases and J by 0 bases, 8 bases remained unmatched.

In the case of this clone: Other DNA variants within this sample encode the same CDR3. CDR3 sequence reads: CASSLVPVGSQKLFF. The CDR3 nucleotides read TGTGCCAGCAGTTTGGTACCGGTGGGCAGTCAAAAACTGTTTTTT. V usage is TRBV28 and J usage is TRBJ1-4; D remains unclear. The length of the CDR3 is 15 residues. Germline CDR1 MDHEN, CDR2 SYDVKM. Trimming shortened V by 3 bases and J by 9 bases, and 17 bases separated the two germline ends.

The J gene is TRBJ1-4, the V gene TRBV7-2; 8 bases align to TRBD1. Looked up from germline, CDR1 is SGHTA and CDR2 is FQGNSA. Losses at the gene ends were 4 bases for V and 3 bases for J; bases not matched to a gene: 1. The CDR3 runs 14 residues. In DNA form, the CDR3 reads TGTGCCAGCAGCTCGGACAGGGCTAATGAAAAACTGTTTTTT. Protein: CASSSDRANEKLFF.

This sequence joins TRBV11-3 and TRBJ1-6; no clear D. There are 13 residues in the CDR3. The V end was cut by 3 bases, the J end by 8 bases, with 8 bases between. Germline CDR1 SGHNT, CDR2 YENEEA. Here the CDR3 reads CASSFYGDSPLHF. CDR3 bases: TGTGCCAGCAGCTTTTATGGGGATTCACCCCTCCACTTT.

This clone turned up a few times. The chain combines TRBV4-3 with TRBJ1-5, with 7 bases matching TRBD1. Germline lookup yields CDR1 LGHNA and CDR2 YSLEER. CDR3 length: 15 residues. Germline trimming cut 3 bases from V and 0 bases from J; bases unmatched to any gene: 2. The CDR3 nucleotides read TGCGCCAGCAGCCAGGACAGGTTTAGCAATCAGCCCCAGCATTTT. The encoded protein is CASSQDRFSNQPQHF.

The chain links TRBV7-3 to TRBJ1-1; 7 bases line up with TRBD1. V dropped 2 bases and J dropped 3; count of bases not matched to a gene: 3. The CDR3 runs to 14 residues. CDR1 and CDR2 from the germline V gene are SGHTA and FQGTGA. CDR3: CASSLYQGDTEAFF. The CDR3 DNA reads TGTGCCAGCAGCTTATACCAGGGGGACACTGAAGCTTTCTTT. Full variable domain (remainder filled in from reference TRBV7-3 and TRBJ1-1): GAGVSQTPSNKVTEKGKYVELRCDPISGHTALYWYRQSLGQGPEFLIYFQGTGAADDSGLPNDRFFAVRPEGSVSTLKIQRTERGDSAVYLCASSLYQGDTEAFFGQGTRLTVV.

This clone was seen only once. The V and J genes are TRBV6-5 and TRBJ1-1, with D perhaps matching TRBD1 (5 bases). Germline lookup yields CDR1 MNHEY and CDR2 SVGAGI. V was trimmed by 5 bases and J by 8 bases, leaving 15 bases between them. The CDR3 contains 13 residues. The CDR3 region is CASSPRDGREAFF. In DNA, the CDR3 is TGTGCCAGCAGTCCCCGGGACGGCCGCGAAGCTTTCTTT.

This chain uses TRBV7-2 with TRBJ2-1, with D possibly TRBD2 on 7 matching bases. Germline CDR1 reads SGHTA; CDR2 reads FQGNSA. Trimming removed 0 bases from V and 9 bases from J, with 15 bases in between. The CDR3 length is 15 residues. The CDR3 DNA reads as TGTGCCAGCAGCTTAGCGCGGGGGCCCCCGACTGAGCAGTTCTTC. This translates into CASSLARGPPTEQFF.

This clone was recorded only once. The rearrangement uses TRBV7-9 and TRBJ1-1; 11 bases align to TRBD1. The V and J ends lost 1 base and 5 bases, in that order; junction bases with no gene match: 3. This CDR3 is built from 15 residues. Germline-derived CDR1 and CDR2 are SEHNR and FQNEAQ (reference sequence). For the CDR3, the DNA is TGTGCCAGCAGCTTAGGGACAGGGGGCTTTACTGAAGCTTTCTTT. It encodes CASSLGTGGFTEAFF.

The CDR3 sequence is CASSVAASQQETQYF. In DNA, the CDR3 is TGTGCCAGTTCAGTGGCAGCTAGCCAACAAGAGACCCAGTACTTC. The V and J genes are TRBV25-1 and TRBJ2-5; weak D call: TRBD2 (5 bases). Per the germline V gene, CDR1 is MGHDK and CDR2 is SYGVNS. This CDR3 spans 15 amino acids. V lost 9 bases and J lost 2, with 19 bases in between.

The V and J genes are TRBV5-1 and TRBJ2-2; no firm D call. V lost 2 bases and J lost 6, with 5 bases in between. CDR1 is SGHRS, CDR2 YFSETQ, per germline. The length of the CDR3 is 12 residues. In DNA, the CDR3 is TGCGCCAGCAGCTTCGACGCCGGGGAGCTGTTTTTT. Amino acid sequence: CASSFDAGELFF.

This clone was seen once. The chain couples TRBV6-1 to TRBJ2-1; 9 nucleotides match TRBD2. V gave up 5 bases and J gave up 5 bases; unmatched junction bases: 7. This CDR3 comprises 15 residues. CDR1 is MNHNS, CDR2 SASEGT, per germline. The CDR3 nucleotides read TGTGCCAGCAGTCTAATAGCGGGAGACAACAATGAGCAGTTCTTC. As protein: CASSLIAGDNNEQFF.

The chain joins TRBV11-2 to TRBJ1-3; D may be TRBD1 (5 bases). CDR1 is SGHAT and CDR2 is FQNNGV in the germline V gene. The CDR3 is 15 amino acids. Trimming shortened V by 5 bases and J by 0 bases, and 11 bases separated the two germline ends. The CDR3 is CASSIGTSSGNTIYF. In DNA form, the CDR3 reads TGTGCCAGCAGCATTGGGACCAGCTCTGGAAACACCATATATTTT. The full variable domain, rest sourced from reference TRBV11-2 and TRBJ1-3, is EAGVAQSPRYKIIEKRQSVAFWCNPISGHATLYWYQQILGQGPKLLIQFQNNGVVDDSQLPKDRFSAERLKGVDSTLKIQPAKLEDSAVYLCASSIGTSSGNTIYFGEGSWLTVV.

The V and J genes are TRBV5-1 and TRBJ2-1, with TRBD2 matching over 13 bases. The V gene end was trimmed by 4 bases and the J gene end by 5 bases; junction bases not matched to a gene: 6. The CDR3 has 16 amino acids. The germline gives CDR1 SGHRS, CDR2 YFSETQ. The CDR3 loop reads CASSRLLAGGDNEQFF. The CDR3 DNA sequence: TGCGCCAGCAGCCGTTTACTAGCGGGAGGGGACAATGAGCAGTTCTTC.

This clone was counted once. The chain combines TRBV29-1 with TRBJ2-6; no reliable D call. The CDR3 is 13 residues long. V lost 6 bases and J 0 bases, leaving 6 bases between the germline ends. Germline V gene data show CDR1 as SQVTM and CDR2 as ANQGSEA. This CDR3 reads CSVSASGANVLTF. In DNA form, the CDR3 reads TGCAGCGTGTCCGCCTCTGGGGCCAACGTCCTGACTTTC.